These 23 T cell receptor beta chains share one sample of origin, sequenced in a study of blood T cells in healthy people across ages. It was with a sample-barcoded 5' primer and a J-beta primer mix that a second PCR of roughly 7 to 12 cycles was run. TCRdb passed the 5' RACE reads through MiXCR, listing each CDR3 protein once. The repertoire includes roughly 550,000 distinct CDR3 sequences, more than 20% of them detected once, and around 10% sits in the top ten. Another study also made use of these data, one on T cells of mothers and their children.

The sequencing sample was made of blood. The receptor source for this set is a boy between 5 and 17 years old in good health.

This clonotype was observed a few times. The junction departs from germline at one end; a sequencing error may be responsible. V is TRBV6-2 or TRBV6-3 and J is TRBJ1-5; D is unresolved. Per germline, CDR1 MNHEY and CDR2 SVGEGT. The CDR3 extends over 15 amino acids. In DNA form, the CDR3 reads TGTGCCAGCAGCTACTCGGCAGGCTTTAATCAGCCCCAGCATTTT. Translation: CASSYSAGFNQPQHF.

The CDR3 loop reads CASLKGTSGGNEQFF. Here the CDR3 DNA reads TGTGCCAGCTTGAAAGGGACTAGCGGGGGGAATGAGCAGTTCTTC. This chain joins TRBV6-2 or TRBV6-3 and TRBJ2-1; 15 nucleotides match TRBD2. V was pared by 8 bases and J by 7 bases, with 6 bases of the junction left unmatched. The germline V gene encodes CDR1 MNHEY and CDR2 SVGEGT. The CDR3 spans 15 residues.

This chain links TRBV12-3 or TRBV12-4 with TRBJ2-1; 7 bases map to TRBD1. Losses at the gene ends were 5 bases for V and 4 bases for J; bases not matched to a gene: 11. CDR3 length: 16 residues. DNA of the CDR3: TGTGCCAGCAGTCCCGGACAGGCCAGGCTTTACAATGAGCAGTTCTTC. This sequence encodes CASSPGQARLYNEQFF.

The rearrangement uses TRBV7-9 and TRBJ2-5, with 8 bases matching TRBD2. The CDR3 has 18 residues. Germline V lookup: CDR1 SEHNR, CDR2 FQNEAQ (reference sequence). V shed 5 bases, J shed 1 base, and the junction held 15 bases outside the gene matches. CDR3 bases: TGTGCCAGCAGCCTCCCTTGGGGACTAGACGTTGGCCAAGAGACCCAGTACTTC. Translated: CASSLPWGLDVGQETQYF. The full variable domain, rest sourced from reference TRBV7-9 and TRBJ2-5, is DTGVSQNPRHKITKRGQNVTFRCDPISEHNRLYWYRQTLGQGPEFLTYFQNEAQLEKSRLLSDRFSAERPKGSFSTLEIQRTEQGDSAMYLCASSLPWGLDVGQETQYFGPGTRLLVL.

The CDR3 region is CSAGTSGGTYEQYF. CDR3 DNA sequence: TGCAGTGCTGGTACTAGCGGGGGGACCTACGAGCAGTACTTC. V and J are TRBV20-1 and TRBJ2-7; 12 bases agree with TRBD2. The CDR3 runs 14 residues. Germline values: CDR1 DFQATT, CDR2 SNEGSKA (reference sequence). J gave up 2 bases and V 5 bases, and 4 bases lay outside the gene matches.

This clonotype was observed a handful of times. J is TRBJ2-5 and V is TRBV5-1, with 9 positions matching TRBD1. The CDR3 contains 16 residues. Trimming cost V 1 base and J 2 bases; bases outside gene matches: 6. Per germline, CDR1 SGHRS and CDR2 YFSETQ. The CDR3 is CASSLRTGVGQETQYF. In DNA form, the CDR3 reads TGCGCCAGCAGCTTGAGGACAGGGGTCGGGCAAGAGACCCAGTACTTC. The variable domain in full, with the rest retrieved from reference TRBV5-1 and TRBJ2-5, is KAGVTQTPRYLIKTRGQQVTLSCSPISGHRSVSWYQQTPGQGLQFLFEYFSETQRNKGNFPGRFSGRQFSNSRSEMNVSTLELGDSALYLCASSLRTGVGQETQYFGPGTRLLVL.

This clonotype was seen only a few times. The rearrangement joins TRBV7-9 to TRBJ1-1, with 8 nucleotides matching TRBD1. The CDR3 spans 15 residues. The ends lost 5 bases at V and 1 base at J; junction bases unmatched: 6. Germline CDR1 is SEHNR and CDR2 is FQNEAQ (reference sequence). CDR3 sequence (DNA): TGTGCCAGCAGCCACGCTGACAGGGGGAACACTGAAGCTTTCTTT. Its translation: CASSHADRGNTEAFF.

This clonotype was seen ten or more times. V usage is TRBV6-4 and J usage is TRBJ2-3, with TRBD2 identical over 14 bases. Trimming at V came to 0 bases and at J to 4 bases, leaving 0 bases not matched to a gene. Germline V lookup: CDR1 MRHNA, CDR2 SNTAGT. This CDR3 contains 16 residues. CDR3 in DNA: TGTGCCAGCAGTGACTCGACTAGCGGGGGGGCAGATACGCAGTATTTT. It specifies CASSDSTSGGADTQYF.

Many counts were recorded for this clonotype. An end of the junction differs from the germline gene, which may be a read error. The V and J genes are TRBV6-6 and TRBJ2-5; a possible D gene is TRBD1 (5 bases). Germline values: CDR1 MNHNY, CDR2 SVGAGI (reference sequence). This CDR3 contains 13 residues. CDR3 protein: CASSHQKRQTQYF. The CDR3 nucleotides read TGTGCCAGCAGTCACCAGAAAAGACAGACTCAGTACTTC.

The chain is built from TRBV28 and TRBJ2-5; 9 bases agree with TRBD2. The J call is uncertain, as TRBJ2-1 better fits the DNA end. This CDR3 contains 15 residues. CDR1 is MDHEN, CDR2 SYDVKM, per germline. The CDR3: CASRGRLAANNEQFF. The CDR3, as DNA: TGTGCCAGCCGGGGAAGACTAGCGGCAAACAATGAGCAGTTCTTC.

This clonotype has more than one count but fewer than ten. V usage is TRBV27 and J usage is TRBJ2-1, with D perhaps matching TRBD1 or TRBD2 (5 bases each). The CDR3 is made up of 16 amino acids. CDR1 is MNHEY, CDR2 SMNVEV, per germline (reference sequence). V lost 3 bases to trimming and J lost 4 bases, with 16 bases between them. The CDR3 region has the DNA TGTGCCAGCAGTTTTACTGGGACGCGATTATACAATGAGCAGTTCTTC. This translates into CASSFTGTRLYNEQFF.

V is TRBV6-2 or TRBV6-3 and J is TRBJ2-5; 8 bases align to TRBD2. Germline lookup yields CDR1 MNHEY and CDR2 SVGEGT. The CDR3 is 14 residues long. With V trimmed by 6 bases and J by 5 bases, 8 bases remained unmatched. The CDR3, as DNA: TGTGCCAGCAGCGGGACTAGTAGGGGGGAGACCCAGTACTTC. Translation: CASSGTSRGETQYF.

This clonotype was observed a few times. The rearrangement links TRBV14 to TRBJ2-1; perhaps TRBD2 as D (5 bases). CDR3 length: 17 residues. V dropped 2 bases and J dropped 4 bases, with 18 bases sitting between them. The V gene's germline CDR1 is SGHDN and CDR2 FVKESK. The CDR3 DNA follows: TGTGCCAGCAGCCAAAAAAAGGCGGGCGCAGGTTACAATGAGCAGTTCTTC. Encoded protein: CASSQKKAGAGYNEQFF. The full variable domain, completed using reference TRBV14 and TRBJ2-1, is EAGVTQFPSHSVIEKGQTVTLRCDPISGHDNLYWYRRVMGKEIKFLLHFVKESKQDESGMPNNRFLAERTGGTYSTLKVQPAELEDSGVYFCASSQKKAGAGYNEQFFGPGTRLTVL.

This clonotype was seen a few times. The V and J genes are TRBV27 and TRBJ2-7; 9 bases map to TRBD1. Germline CDR1 is MNHEY and CDR2 is SMNVEV (reference sequence). The V gene end was trimmed by 5 bases and the J gene end by 0 bases; junction bases not matched to a gene: 11. The CDR3 runs 17 residues. The CDR3 DNA reads TGTGCCAGCAGTCCCCCCCCGGACAGGGGAAGCTCCTACGAGCAGTACTTC. Amino acids: CASSPPPDRGSSYEQYF.

This clonotype was counted between two and nine times. The genes are TRBV24-1 and TRBJ1-2; 7 positions agree with TRBD1. Germline V CDR1 and CDR2: KGHDR, SFDVKD. V shed 4 bases and J 4 bases; nucleotides not matched to a gene: 11. This CDR3 is built from 16 residues. CDR3 residues: CATSDDRVRSLYGYTF. In nucleotides, the CDR3 is TGTGCCACCAGTGACGACAGGGTAAGGTCCCTCTATGGCTACACCTTC.

The chain employs TRBV7-9 and TRBJ2-5; 12 bases align to TRBD2. After removal of 2 bases from V and 5 bases from J, the junction contained 6 bases not matched to a gene. The germline V gene encodes CDR1 SEHNR and CDR2 FQNEAQ (reference sequence). The CDR3 spans 16 residues. The CDR3 sequence is CASSLILAGGPETQYF. The CDR3 DNA reads as TGTGCCAGCAGCTTAATTCTAGCGGGAGGGCCGGAGACCCAGTACTTC.

The chain uses TRBV6-4 and TRBJ2-3, with 9 bases lining up with TRBD1. With 3 bases clipped from V and 2 bases from J, the junction kept 3 bases outside the gene matches. This CDR3 is 15 amino acids long. In germline, CDR1 is MRHNA, CDR2 SNTAGT. In DNA form, the CDR3 reads TGTGCCAGCAGTGAAGGGGACAGGGACACAGATACGCAGTATTTT. Translated: CASSEGDRDTDTQYF.

As regards this clonotype: Relative to the germline gene, one junction end is altered; a read error may explain this. The chain joins TRBV5-1 to TRBJ2-4; 7 nucleotides agree with TRBD2. In germline, CDR1 is SGHRS, CDR2 YFSETQ. The CDR3 loop spans 16 amino acids. The CDR3 loop is CASSLDPGGAKNIPYF. DNA for the CDR3: TGCGCCAGCAGCTTGGATCCGGGAGGAGCCAAAAACATTCCGTACTTC.

The V call is TRBV28, the J call TRBJ1-1; D is uncertain. The V gene's germline CDR1 is MDHEN and CDR2 SYDVKM. V dropped 4 bases and J dropped 1 base, with 10 bases sitting between them. The CDR3 spans 14 residues. The CDR3 DNA sequence: TGTGCCAGCAGTTCCTTCAGCAGGAACACTGAAGCTTTCTTT. Translating gives CASSSFSRNTEAFF.

This clonotype turned up a few times. The V gene is TRBV6-6, the J gene TRBJ2-5; D call uncertain. V lost 2 bases, J lost 5 bases, and 18 bases lay in between. Germline CDR1 and CDR2: MNHNY and SVGAGI (reference sequence). The CDR3 contains 16 residues. Written as DNA, the CDR3 is TGTGCCAGCAGTTACCCAATGGGCGGCGTTGGGGAGACCCAGTACTTC. Its protein is CASSYPMGGVGETQYF.

V usage is TRBV6-5 and J usage is TRBJ2-1; D call uncertain. Between the trimmed V and J ends, which lost 0 bases and 0 bases, there was a span of 12 bases. Germline lookup yields CDR1 MNHEY and CDR2 SVGAGI. The CDR3 is 17 residues long. CDR3 amino acids: CASSYSFSRSSYNEQFF. The DNA of the CDR3 is TGTGCCAGCAGTTACTCTTTCAGCCGGAGCTCCTACAATGAGCAGTTCTTC.

The chain joins TRBV7-9 to TRBJ1-2; D is uncertain. The CDR3 is 15 amino acids. Between the trimmed V and J ends, which lost 5 bases and 4 bases, there was a span of 17 bases. Looked up from germline, CDR1 is SEHNR and CDR2 is FQNEAQ (reference sequence). The CDR3 DNA sequence: TGTGCCAGCAGCCCCCCCAGGCCCTCGGGCTATGGCTACACCTTC. Protein product: CASSPPRPSGYGYTF. The full variable domain, with the rest looked up from reference TRBV7-9 and TRBJ1-2, is DTGVSQNPRHKITKRGQNVTFRCDPISEHNRLYWYRQTLGQGPEFLTYFQNEAQLEKSRLLSDRFSAERPKGSFSTLEIQRTEQGDSAMYLCASSPPRPSGYGYTFGSGTRLTVV.

This clonotype was recorded a few times. This chain uses TRBV7-2 with TRBJ2-5; D unclear. The CDR3 spans 14 residues. The V gene lost 2 bases and the J gene lost 0 bases, with 7 bases spanning the gap. The V gene's germline CDR1 is SGHTA and CDR2 FQGNSA. CDR3 DNA: TGTGCCAGCAGCTTACACGGAAACCAAGAGACCCAGTACTTC. It specifies CASSLHGNQETQYF.